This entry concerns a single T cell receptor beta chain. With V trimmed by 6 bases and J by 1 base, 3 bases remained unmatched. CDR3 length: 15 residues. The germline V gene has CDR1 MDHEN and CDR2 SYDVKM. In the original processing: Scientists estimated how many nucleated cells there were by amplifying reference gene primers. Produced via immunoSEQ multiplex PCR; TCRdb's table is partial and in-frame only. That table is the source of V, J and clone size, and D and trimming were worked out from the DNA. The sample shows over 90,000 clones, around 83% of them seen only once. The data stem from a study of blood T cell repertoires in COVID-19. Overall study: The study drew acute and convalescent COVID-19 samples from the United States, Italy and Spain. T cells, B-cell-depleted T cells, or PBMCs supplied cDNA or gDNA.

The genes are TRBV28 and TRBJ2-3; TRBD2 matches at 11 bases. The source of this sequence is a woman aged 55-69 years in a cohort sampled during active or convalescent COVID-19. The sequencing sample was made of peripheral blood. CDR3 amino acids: CASRLAGGGTDTQYF. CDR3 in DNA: TGTGCCAGCAGGCTAGCGGGAGGCGGCACAGATACGCAGTATTTT.